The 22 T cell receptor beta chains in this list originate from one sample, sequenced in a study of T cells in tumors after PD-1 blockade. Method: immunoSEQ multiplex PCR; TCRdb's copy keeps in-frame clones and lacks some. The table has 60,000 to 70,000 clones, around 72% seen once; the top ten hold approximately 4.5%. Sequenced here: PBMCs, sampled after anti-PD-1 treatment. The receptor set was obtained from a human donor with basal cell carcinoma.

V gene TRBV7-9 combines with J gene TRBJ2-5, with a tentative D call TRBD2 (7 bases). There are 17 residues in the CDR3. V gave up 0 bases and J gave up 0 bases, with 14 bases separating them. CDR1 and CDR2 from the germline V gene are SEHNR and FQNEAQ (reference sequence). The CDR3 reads CASSLAWRGPYQETQYF. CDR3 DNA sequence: TGTGCCAGCAGCTTAGCGTGGCGGGGGCCGTACCAAGAGACCCAGTACTTC.

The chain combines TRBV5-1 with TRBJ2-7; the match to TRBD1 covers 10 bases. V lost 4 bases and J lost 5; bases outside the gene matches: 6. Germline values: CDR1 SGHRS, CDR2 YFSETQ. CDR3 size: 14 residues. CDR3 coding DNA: TGCGCCAGCAGCCCCGGGACAGGGGACGACGAGCAGTACTTC. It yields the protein CASSPGTGDDEQYF.

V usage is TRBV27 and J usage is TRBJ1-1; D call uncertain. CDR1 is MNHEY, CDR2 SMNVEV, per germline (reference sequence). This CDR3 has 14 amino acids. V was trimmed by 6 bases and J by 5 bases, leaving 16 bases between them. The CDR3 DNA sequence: TGTGCCAGCAGATGGGGAGGCAGTGGGACTGAAGCTTTCTTT. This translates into CASRWGGSGTEAFF.

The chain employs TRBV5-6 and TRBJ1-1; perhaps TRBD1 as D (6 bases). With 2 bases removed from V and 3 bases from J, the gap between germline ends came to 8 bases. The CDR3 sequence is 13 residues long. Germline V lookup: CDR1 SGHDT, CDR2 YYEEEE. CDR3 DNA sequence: TGTGCCAGCAGCTTTGGACAGCACACTGAAGCTTTCTTT. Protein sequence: CASSFGQHTEAFF.

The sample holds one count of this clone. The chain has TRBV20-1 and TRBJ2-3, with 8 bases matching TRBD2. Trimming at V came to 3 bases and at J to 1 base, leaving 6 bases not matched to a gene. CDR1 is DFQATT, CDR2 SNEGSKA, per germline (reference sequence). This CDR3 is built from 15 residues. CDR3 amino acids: CSASRGGVRTDTQYF. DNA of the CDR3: TGCAGTGCTAGTCGGGGGGGGGTCCGCACAGATACGCAGTATTTT.

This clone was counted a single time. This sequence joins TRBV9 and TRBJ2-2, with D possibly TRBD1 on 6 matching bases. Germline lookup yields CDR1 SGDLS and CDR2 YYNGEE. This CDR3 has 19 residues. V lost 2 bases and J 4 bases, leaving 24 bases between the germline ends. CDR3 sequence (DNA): TGTGCCAGCAGCGTTTATCCCCCTGGAGAGGGGGTGGGCACCGGGGAGCTGTTTTTT. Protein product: CASSVYPPGEGVGTGELFF.

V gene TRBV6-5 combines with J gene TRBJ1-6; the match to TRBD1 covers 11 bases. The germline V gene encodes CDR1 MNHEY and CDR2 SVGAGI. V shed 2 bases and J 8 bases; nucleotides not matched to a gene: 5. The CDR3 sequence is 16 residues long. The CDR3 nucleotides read TGTGCCAGCAGTTACAGGACAGGGGGCGCCCATTCACCCCTCCACTTT. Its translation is CASSYRTGGAHSPLHF.

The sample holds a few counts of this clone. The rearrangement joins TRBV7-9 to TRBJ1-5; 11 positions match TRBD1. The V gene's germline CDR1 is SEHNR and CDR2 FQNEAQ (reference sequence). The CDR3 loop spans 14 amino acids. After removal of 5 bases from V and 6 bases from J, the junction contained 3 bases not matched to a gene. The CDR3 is CASSPGTGGQPQHF. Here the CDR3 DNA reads TGTGCCAGCAGCCCGGGGACAGGGGGTCAGCCCCAGCATTTT.

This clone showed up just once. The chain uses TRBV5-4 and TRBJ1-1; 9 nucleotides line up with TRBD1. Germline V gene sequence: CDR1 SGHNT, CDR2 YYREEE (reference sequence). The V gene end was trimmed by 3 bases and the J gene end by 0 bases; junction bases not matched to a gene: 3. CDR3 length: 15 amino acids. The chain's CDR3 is CASSSGTGLNTEAFF. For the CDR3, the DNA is TGTGCCAGCAGCTCCGGGACAGGGTTGAACACTGAAGCTTTCTTT.

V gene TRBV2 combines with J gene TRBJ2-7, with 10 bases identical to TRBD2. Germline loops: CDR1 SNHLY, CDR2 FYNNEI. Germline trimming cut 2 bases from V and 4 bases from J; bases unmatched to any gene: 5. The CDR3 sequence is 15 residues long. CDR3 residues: CASSESTGLAYEQYF. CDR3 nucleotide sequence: TGTGCCAGCAGTGAAAGTACGGGACTAGCGTACGAGCAGTACTTC.

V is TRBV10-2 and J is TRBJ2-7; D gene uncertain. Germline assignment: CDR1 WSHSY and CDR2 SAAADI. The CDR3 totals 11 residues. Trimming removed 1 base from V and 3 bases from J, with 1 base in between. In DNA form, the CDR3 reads TGCGCCAGCAGTGAGTTCTACGAGCAGTACTTC. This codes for CASSEFYEQYF.

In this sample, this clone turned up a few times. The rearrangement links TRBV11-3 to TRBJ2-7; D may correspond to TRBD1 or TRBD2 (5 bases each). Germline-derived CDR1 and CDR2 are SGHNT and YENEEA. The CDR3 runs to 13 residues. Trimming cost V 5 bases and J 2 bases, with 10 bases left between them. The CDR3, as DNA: TGTGCCAGCAGCCCGGGACCTACCTACGAGCAGTACTTC. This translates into CASSPGPTYEQYF.

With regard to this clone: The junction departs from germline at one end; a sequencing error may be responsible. The CDR3 spells CASSSLAGGPQETQYF. The CDR3 DNA reads TGTGCTAGCAGCTCCCTAGCGGGGGGGCCCCAAGAGACCCAGTACTTC. The chain links TRBV7-7 to TRBJ2-5, with TRBD2 matching over 12 bases. The germline CDR1 and CDR2 sequences are SSHAT and FNYEAQ (reference sequence). CDR3 size: 16 residues.

CDR3 sequence reads: CASSYRGGLWETQYF. The DNA of the CDR3 is TGTGCCAGCAGTTATCGGGGGGGTTTATGGGAGACCCAGTACTTC. The J gene is TRBJ2-5, the V gene TRBV6-5, with 8 bases that match TRBD2. CDR3 length: 15 residues. Per germline, CDR1 MNHEY and CDR2 SVGAGI. Trimming at V came to 3 bases and at J to 5 bases, leaving 8 bases not matched to a gene.

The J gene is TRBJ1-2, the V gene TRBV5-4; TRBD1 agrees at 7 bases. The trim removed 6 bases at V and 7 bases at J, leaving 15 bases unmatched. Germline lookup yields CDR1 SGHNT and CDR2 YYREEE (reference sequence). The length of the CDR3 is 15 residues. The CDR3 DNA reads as TGTGCCAGCAAGAGGGGTTCGCAGGGGGAGACTGGCTACACCTTC. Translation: CASKRGSQGETGYTF.

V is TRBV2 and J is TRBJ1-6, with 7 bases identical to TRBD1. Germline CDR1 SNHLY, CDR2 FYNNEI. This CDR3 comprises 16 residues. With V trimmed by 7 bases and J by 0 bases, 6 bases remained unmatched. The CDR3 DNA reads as TGTGCCAGCAAAGACAGGGCGAGCTCCTATAATTCACCCCTCCACTTT. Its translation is CASKDRASSYNSPLHF.

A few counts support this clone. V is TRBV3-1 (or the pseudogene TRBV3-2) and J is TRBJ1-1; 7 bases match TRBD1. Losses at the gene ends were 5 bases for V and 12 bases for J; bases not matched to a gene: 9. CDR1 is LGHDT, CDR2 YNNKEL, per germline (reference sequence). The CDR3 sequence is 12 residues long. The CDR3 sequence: CASSARQGRSFF. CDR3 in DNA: TGTGCCAGCAGCGCACGACAGGGTAGGTCTTTCTTT.

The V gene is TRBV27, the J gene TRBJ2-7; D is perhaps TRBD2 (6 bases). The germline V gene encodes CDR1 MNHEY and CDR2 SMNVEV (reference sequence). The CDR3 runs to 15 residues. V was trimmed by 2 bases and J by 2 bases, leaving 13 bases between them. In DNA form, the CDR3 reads TGTGCCAGCAGTTTACTTGGCGGGGAGGCCTACGAGCAGTACTTC. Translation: CASSLLGGEAYEQYF.

CDR3 protein: CASSIGGTGGFEQYF. The CDR3 bases are TGTGCCAGTAGTATAGGGGGGACAGGAGGATTCGAGCAGTACTTC. This chain uses TRBV19 with TRBJ2-7; the match to TRBD1 covers 8 bases. Losses at the gene ends were 1 base for V and 6 bases for J; bases not matched to a gene: 8. There are 15 residues in the CDR3. Germline values: CDR1 LNHDA, CDR2 SQIVND (reference sequence).

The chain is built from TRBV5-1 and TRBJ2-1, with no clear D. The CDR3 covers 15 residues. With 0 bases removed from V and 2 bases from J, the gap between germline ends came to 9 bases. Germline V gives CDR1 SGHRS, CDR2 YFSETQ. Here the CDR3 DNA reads TGCGCCAGCAGCTTGGTACGCGAGGCCTACAATGAGCAGTTCTTC. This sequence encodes CASSLVREAYNEQFF.

CDR3 DNA sequence: TGTGCCAGCCGGAGAGGGCCTAGCACAGATACGCAGTATTTT. Its translation is CASRRGPSTDTQYF. The gene calls are TRBV9 and TRBJ2-3; tentative D call: TRBD2 (5 bases). Per germline, CDR1 SGDLS and CDR2 YYNGEE. This CDR3 has 14 amino acids. V was shortened by 7 bases and J by 0 bases, with 12 bases between the two germline ends. Combining the CDR3 with reference TRBV9 and TRBJ2-3 gives the whole variable domain DSGVTQTPKHLITATGQRVTLRCSPRSGDLSVYWYQQSLDQGLQFLIQYYNGEERAKGNILERFSAQQFPDLHSELNLSSLELGDSALYFCASRRGPSTDTQYFGPGTRLTVL.

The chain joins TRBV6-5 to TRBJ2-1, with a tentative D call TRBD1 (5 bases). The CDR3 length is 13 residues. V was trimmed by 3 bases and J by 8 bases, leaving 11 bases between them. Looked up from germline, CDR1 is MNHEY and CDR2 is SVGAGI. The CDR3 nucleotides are TGTGCCAGCAGTTATGGGCAGGGCTATGAGCAGTTCTTC. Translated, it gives CASSYGQGYEQFF.